The 13 T cell receptor beta chains reported below all come from one sample, sequenced in a study of response to subunit inactivated influenza vaccine. MiXCR was run by TCRdb on the RT-PCR reads, yielding one entry per CDR3 protein. The table lists 500,000 to 700,000 distinct CDR3 sequences, roughly 25% of them singletons. These same records also appear under a second study, on T cells expressing NK-cell markers. From that report: 5'RACE template switching built TCR beta cDNA with unique molecular identifiers.

This specimen was CD4+ T cells sorted from PBMCs, taken 11 to 12 days after vaccination. Receptors were obtained from a man aged 45-65 years who received an inactivated influenza vaccine.

This clonotype came up a few times. The CDR3 region has the DNA TGCAGTGCTAGAGAAGGTCCAGCGCGCACAGATACGCAGTATTTT. Translation: CSAREGPARTDTQYF. The genes are TRBV20-1 and TRBJ2-3; D is unresolved. This CDR3 comprises 15 residues. The germline CDR1 and CDR2 sequences are DFQATT and SNEGSKA (reference sequence). The germline V and J ends were trimmed by 0 bases and 1 base, with 11 bases remaining between them.

The chain is built from TRBV15 and TRBJ2-7; D ambiguous. The germline gives CDR1 LNHNV, CDR2 YYDKDF (reference sequence). The V end lost 0 bases, the J end lost 3 bases, and 6 bases lay between the germline ends. The CDR3 is 13 residues long. As DNA, the CDR3 is TGTGCCACCAGCAGAGACCAAAACTACGAGCAGTACTTC. Translated: CATSRDQNYEQYF.

The chain combines TRBV15 with TRBJ1-2; D perhaps matches TRBD1 (6 bases). Germline loops: CDR1 LNHNV, CDR2 YYDKDF (reference sequence). Trimming cost V 1 base and J 4 bases, with 19 bases left between them. The length of the CDR3 is 17 residues. The CDR3 is CATSRGGAGGVVYGYTF. For the CDR3, the DNA is TGTGCCACCAGCAGAGGAGGGGCGGGGGGCGTAGTCTATGGCTACACCTTC.

V usage is TRBV20-1 and J usage is TRBJ2-1; TRBD1 matches at 7 bases. Germline V gene lookup returns CDR1 DFQATT and CDR2 SNEGSKA (reference sequence). This CDR3 region has 14 residues. V shed 6 bases and J 0 bases; nucleotides not matched to a gene: 5. The CDR3 sequence: CSAQGDSSYNEQFF. The CDR3 region has the DNA TGCAGTGCGCAGGGGGACAGCTCCTACAATGAGCAGTTCTTC.

The rearrangement links TRBV5-1 to TRBJ2-7, with TRBD1 matching over 9 bases. The germline CDR1 and CDR2 sequences are SGHRS and YFSETQ. V shed 4 bases and J 6 bases; nucleotides not matched to a gene: 11. The CDR3 is made up of 15 amino acids. CDR3: CASSDWTGVASEQYF. The CDR3 DNA reads TGCGCCAGCAGCGATTGGACAGGGGTCGCGTCCGAGCAGTACTTC.

This clonotype was picked up many times. J is TRBJ2-2 and V is TRBV12-3 or TRBV12-4; D is undetermined. This CDR3 region has 11 residues. Trimming pared 6 bases from V and 6 bases from J, leaving 5 bases between. CDR3 nucleotides: TGTGCCAGCAGCTTATCCGGGGAGCTGTTTTTT. This translates into CASSLSGELFF.

This clonotype was found a few times. The chain employs TRBV12-3 or TRBV12-4 and TRBJ1-1; TRBD1 is a possible D gene (5 bases). CDR3 length: 14 amino acids. V lost 10 bases and J lost 0, with 15 bases in between. The CDR3 nucleotides read TGTGCCACTTCCTTGGCAGGGTTGAACACTGAAGCTTTCTTT. Translated, it gives CATSLAGLNTEAFF.

The table lists this clonotype with a few counts. The chain recombines TRBV7-9 with TRBJ2-5; D possibly corresponds to TRBD2 (5 bases). The CDR3 has 13 residues. Per the germline V gene, CDR1 is SEHNR and CDR2 is FQNEAQ (reference sequence). V dropped 3 bases and J dropped 5 bases, with 10 bases sitting between them. CDR3 sequence: CASSLGDLETQYF. The CDR3 DNA is TGTGCCAGCAGCTTGGGAGACTTGGAGACCCAGTACTTC.

The chain is built from TRBV7-9 and TRBJ2-5; D possibly corresponds to TRBD2 (6 bases). The CDR3 totals 15 residues. V was pared by 2 bases and J by 3 bases, with 13 bases between. Germline V gene lookup returns CDR1 SEHNR and CDR2 FQNEAQ (reference sequence). The CDR3 sequence: CASSLRRDPEETQYF. CDR3 bases: TGTGCCAGCAGCTTAAGGCGGGACCCCGAAGAGACCCAGTACTTC.

This clonotype has a count of ten or more. The V gene is TRBV24-1, the J gene TRBJ2-1; D may be TRBD1 or TRBD2 (5 bases each). Germline assignment: CDR1 KGHDR and CDR2 SFDVKD. V was pared by 4 bases and J by 6 bases, with 12 bases between. This CDR3 has 14 residues. In nucleotides, the CDR3 is TGTGCCACCAGTGAATCCGGGACGGTCAATGAGCAGTTCTTC. Residues: CATSESGTVNEQFF.

The rearrangement links TRBV5-1 to TRBJ2-1; the match to TRBD2 covers 7 bases. J was trimmed by 11 bases and V by 4 bases; bases with no gene match: 6. Germline V gives CDR1 SGHRS, CDR2 YFSETQ. There are 12 residues in the CDR3. The CDR3 sequence: CASSREDSKQFF. The CDR3 bases are TGCGCCAGCAGCCGGGAGGACTCAAAGCAGTTCTTC.

The J gene is TRBJ1-5, the V gene TRBV12-3 or TRBV12-4; D is unresolved. The V end lost 4 bases, the J end lost 0 bases, and 10 bases lay between the germline ends. The CDR3 totals 15 residues. The CDR3 coding sequence is TGTGCCAGCAGTTCAGGAGGGCCTAGCAATCAGCCCCAGCATTTT. This sequence encodes CASSSGGPSNQPQHF.

This clonotype was counted between two and nine times. The chain joins TRBV12-3 or TRBV12-4 to TRBJ2-1, with 12 bases matching TRBD2. Germline trimming cut 6 bases from V and 12 bases from J; bases unmatched to any gene: 12. The CDR3 has 15 residues. CDR3 sequence (DNA): TGTGCCAGCAGCAGAGTGACTAGCGGGGGAGGACGGCAGTTCTTC. It encodes CASSRVTSGGGRQFF.